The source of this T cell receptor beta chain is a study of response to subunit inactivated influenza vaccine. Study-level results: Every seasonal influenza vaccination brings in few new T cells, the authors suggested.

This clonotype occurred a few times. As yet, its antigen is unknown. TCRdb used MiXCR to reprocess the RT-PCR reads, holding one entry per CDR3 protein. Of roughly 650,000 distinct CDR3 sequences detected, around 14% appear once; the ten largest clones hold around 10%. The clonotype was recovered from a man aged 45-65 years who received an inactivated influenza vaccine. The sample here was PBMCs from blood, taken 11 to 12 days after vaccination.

CDR3 sequence reads: CSAKEGGPREQYF. In nucleotides, the CDR3 is TGCAGTGCTAAAGAGGGGGGGCCGCGAGAGCAGTACTTC. V usage is TRBV20-1 and J usage is TRBJ2-7; tentative D call: TRBD2 (7 bases). The V end lost 4 bases, the J end lost 7 bases, and 17 bases lay between the germline ends. The germline gives CDR1 DFQATT, CDR2 SNEGSKA (reference sequence). The length of the CDR3 is 13 residues.